This record concerns one TCR beta chain sequence. Sequencing used immunoSEQ multiplex PCR; TCRdb keeps in-frame clones, though not all of them. The data contain 40,000 to 50,000 clones, 70% to 90% of them singletons. Germline V lookup: CDR1 MNHEY, CDR2 SMNVEV (reference sequence). This CDR3 region has 9 residues. This sample is drawn from a study of blood T cell repertoires in COVID-19. Study context: T cells, B-cell-depleted T cells, or PBMCs supplied cDNA or gDNA.

J is TRBJ1-1 and V is TRBV27, with a tentative D call TRBD1 (5 bases). The receptor was derived from a human donor in a cohort sampled during active COVID-19. Sequences were obtained from peripheral blood. The CDR3 spells CAKRGEAFF. The CDR3 coding sequence is TGTGCTAAAAGGGGAGAAGCTTTCTTT.